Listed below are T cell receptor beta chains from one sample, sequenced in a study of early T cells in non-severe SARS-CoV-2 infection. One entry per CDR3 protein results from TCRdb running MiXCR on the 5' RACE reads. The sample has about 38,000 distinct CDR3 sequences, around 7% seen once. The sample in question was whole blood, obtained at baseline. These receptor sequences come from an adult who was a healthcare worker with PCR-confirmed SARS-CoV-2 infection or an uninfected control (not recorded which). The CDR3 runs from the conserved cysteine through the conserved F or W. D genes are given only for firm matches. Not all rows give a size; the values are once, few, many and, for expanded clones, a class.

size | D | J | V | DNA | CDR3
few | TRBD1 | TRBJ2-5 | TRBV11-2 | TGTGCCAGCAGCTTAAGGGGGCTCCAAGAGACCCAGTACTTC | CASSLRGLQETQYF
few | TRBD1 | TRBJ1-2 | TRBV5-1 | TGCGCCAGCAGCTTAGGGACAGAACTCTATGGCTACACCTTC | CASSLGTELYGYTF
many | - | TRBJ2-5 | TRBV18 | TGTGCCAGCTCACCACCCCCACCCCTCCAAGAGACCCAGTACTTC | CASSPPPPLQETQYF
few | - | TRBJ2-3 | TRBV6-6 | TGTGCCAGCAGTTTGGCGGGATATGAGTATACGCAGTATTTT | CASSLAGYEYTQYF
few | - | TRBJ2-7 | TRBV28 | TGTGCCAGCAGTTTATATCCCCGGGTCGGGTCCAAAGGCTACGAGCAGTACTTC | CASSLYPRVGSKGYEQYF
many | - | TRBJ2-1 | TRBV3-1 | TGTGCCAGCAGCCAAGATTATACGTACAATGAGCAGTTCTTC | CASSQDYTYNEQFF
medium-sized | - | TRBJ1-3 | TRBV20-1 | TGCAGTGCTAGTGCAGACTCTGGAAACACCATATATTTT | CSASADSGNTIYF
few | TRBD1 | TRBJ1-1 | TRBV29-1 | TGCAGCGTCGTAAGGGACAGCACGAACACTGAAGCTTTCTTT | CSVVRDSTNTEAFF
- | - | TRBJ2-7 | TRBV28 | TGTGCCAGCAGTGTGCCCGGGGACGTCAACGAGCAGTACTTC | CASSVPGDVNEQYF
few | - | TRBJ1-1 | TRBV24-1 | TGTGCCACCAGTGATTTGCGAGACTCCGCTGAAGCTTTCTTT | CATSDLRDSAEAFF
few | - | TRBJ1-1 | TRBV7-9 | TGTGCCAGCAGCTTAGCCCAGCTCATGAACACTGAAGCTTTCTTT | CASSLAQLMNTEAFF
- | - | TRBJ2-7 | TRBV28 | TGTGCCAGCAGCCGGGCGGGGGCGAGGAGCGAGCAGTACTTC | CASSRAGARSEQYF
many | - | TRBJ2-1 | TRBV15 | TGTGCCACCAGCATAGGTCTAGCGCGACGTTACAATGAGCAGTTCTTC | CATSIGLARRYNEQFF
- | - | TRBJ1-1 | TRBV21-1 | TGTGCCAGCAGCATACCCAGAGACAACACTGAAGCTTTCTTT | CASSIPRDNTEAFF
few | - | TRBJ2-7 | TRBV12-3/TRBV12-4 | TGTGCCAGCAGTCCTCCCCGTACATCCTTGGTCTTC | CASSPPRTSLVF
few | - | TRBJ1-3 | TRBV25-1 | TGTGCCAGCAGTGACAGGGCATACTCTGGAAACACCATATATTTT | CASSDRAYSGNTIYF
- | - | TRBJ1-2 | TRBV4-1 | TGCGCCAGCAGCCCATACACGGGAGAGGAGTATGGCTACACCTTC | CASSPYTGEEYGYTF
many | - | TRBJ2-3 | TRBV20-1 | TGCAGTGCTAGTCCTCCGGGACTCTTGGCGCGGGATACGCAGTATTTT | CSASPPGLLARDTQYF
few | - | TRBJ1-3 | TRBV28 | TGTGCCAGCAGCCAAAGTAGCGGGAAAGGAAACACCATATATTTT | CASSQSSGKGNTIYF
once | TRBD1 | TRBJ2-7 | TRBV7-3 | TGTGCCAGCAGCAGCGGGACAGGGACCTACGAGCAGTACTTC | CASSSGTGTYEQYF
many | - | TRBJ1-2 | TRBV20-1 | TGCAACCCCCAGACTGTCAATGGCTACACCTTC | CNPQTVNGYTF
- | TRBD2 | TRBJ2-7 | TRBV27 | TGTGCCAGCAGACCTGGGAGGGTAGCGGGAGTCGGCTACGAGCAGTACTTC | CASRPGRVAGVGYEQYF
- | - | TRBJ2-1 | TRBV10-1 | TGCGCCAGCAGTCCGGGACGCGATGAGCAGTTCTTC | CASSPGRDEQFF
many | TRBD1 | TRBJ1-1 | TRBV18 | TGTGCCAGCTCACTCTCGATGGGCGGGACAGGAAGAGGGAACACTGAAGCTTTCTTT | CASSLSMGGTGRGNTEAFF
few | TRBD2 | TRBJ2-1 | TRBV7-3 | TGTGCCAGCAGCTTAGCCGGGACTAGCGGGAACAATGAGCAGTTCTTC | CASSLAGTSGNNEQFF
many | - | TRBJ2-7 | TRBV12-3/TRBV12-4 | TGTGCCAGCAGTTTAGCACAGCCATCCTACGAGCAGTACTTC | CASSLAQPSYEQYF
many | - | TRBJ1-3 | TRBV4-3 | TGCGCCAGCAGCCAAGATCTGGCCAGTTCAGCCTCTGGAAACACCATATATTTT | CASSQDLASSASGNTIYF
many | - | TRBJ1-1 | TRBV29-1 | TGCAGCGTTCAGACAGCGAACACTGAAGCTTTCTTT | CSVQTANTEAFF
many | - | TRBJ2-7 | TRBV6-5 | TGTGCCAGCAGTTACTCGTCGGCCCGACCCTACGAGCAGTACTTC | CASSYSSARPYEQYF
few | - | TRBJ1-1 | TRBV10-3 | TGTGCCATCAGTGAGTCGTTGACAGCCACTGAAGCTTTCTTT | CAISESLTATEAFF
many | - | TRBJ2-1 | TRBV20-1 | TGCAGTGCCATGGCGTGGGAAAGGGATGAGCAGTTCTTC | CSAMAWERDEQFF
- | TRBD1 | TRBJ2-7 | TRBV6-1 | TGTGCCAGCAGTGAAGCTCCCGGGACAGGGACCGAGCAGTACTTC | CASSEAPGTGTEQYF
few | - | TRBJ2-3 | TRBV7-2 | TGTGCCAGCAGCTTAGGTAGCAGCACAGATACGCAGTATTTT | CASSLGSSTDTQYF
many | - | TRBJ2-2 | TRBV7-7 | TGTGCTAGCAGCTTAGCCCAGTCCACCGGGGAGCTGTTTTTT | CASSLAQSTGELFF